This TCR beta chain was recovered during a study of blood T cells in healthy people across ages (dated by TCRdb to 2013 to 2016). Concerning the study at large: In model experiments, roughly one uniquely barcoded TCR beta cDNA molecule per two T cells was captured by template switching. Using the same blood draw, the study looked at two additional independent replicas of 1 million unique cDNA reads for two donors, one aged 18 to 30 and the other aged 80 or older. Using deep sequencing normalized with unique cDNA molecular identifiers, the study measured how TCR beta repertoire diversity changes with age. The donors were split into four age groups: young (average around 15 years), middle-aged (roughly 42), aged (approximately 60) and long-lived (roughly 77). To avoid experimental bias, donors of different ages were distributed randomly across sequencing lanes. Results and caveats for the whole study, not just this receptor: The percentage of naive T cells measured by flow cytometry correlated strongly with observed TCR beta diversity. Since profiling was done on bulk unsorted PBMCs, naive and antigen-experienced compartments could not be conclusively compared. The CMV infection status of donors was not known, potentially confounding age-related changes in expanded clonotypes. Estimates of total diversity based on one million sequenced T cells were regarded as lower bounds and as underestimates. Compared with the aged group, the long-lived group had more naive CD4+ T cells, fewer expanded clones and increased TCR diversity, a pattern suggesting age selection. Observed TCR beta diversity per million T cells fell roughly linearly with age, and a significant reduction was already apparent by age about 43.

The method behind the library was 5' RACE. This sample was sequenced with an Illumina HiSeq 2500. A second roughly 7 to 11 cycle PCR used a sample-barcoded 5' primer and a J-beta primer mix. A template-switch 5' adaptor carrying 12 random nucleotides introduced a unique molecular identifier onto each TCR beta cDNA molecule. At least 3 million CDR3-containing paired-end reads were obtained from each sample. First-strand cDNA synthesis was performed from all RNA using the Mint cDNA synthesis kit, with priming by a TRBC-specific oligonucleotide. Following uracil-DNA glycosylase treatment, a first 18-cycle PCR with universal primers M1SS and BC2_uni_R was performed on all cDNA. As for the authors' bioinformatics: For normalization, 1 million high-quality reads, each with a distinct molecular identifier, were randomly selected from each sample. Reads sharing molecular identifiers were discarded rather than binned into consensus sequences. MiTCR, run with a Q25 quality threshold and the strictest error-elimination algorithm, handled CDR3 identification, clonotype clustering and error correction. A nonparametric unseen species model with Euler transformation was used to estimate a lower bound on total TCR beta diversity. The raw public reads went through TCRdb reprocessing: fastp at Q25, MiXCR clone calling, in-frame beta chains kept. Here each entry gathers all rows of one CDR3 protein and keeps the most common genes and DNA. TCRdb, rather than the study authors, made the V and J calls. A total of over 1,300,000 distinct CDR3 sequences appear in this sample, 55% to 75% of them only once. Approximately 7% of the sample belongs to the ten largest clones.

Trimming leaves V shorter by 3 bases and J shorter by 8 bases, with the junction holding 16 bases beyond the gene matches. From the cysteine up to the phenylalanine, the CDR3 has a length of 18 residues. The DNA shown is the 54-base CDR3, in frame from base 1. CDR1 SGDLS and CDR2 YYNGEE were looked up in the germline V gene. The 39 donors, aged roughly 6 to 90 years, were systemically healthy Caucasian individuals from Russia. Each donor gave ten milliliters of peripheral blood, drawn into EDTA-treated Vacutainer tubes. Ficoll-Paque density-gradient centrifugation was used to isolate PBMCs, with at least 6.5 million per sample. Total RNA, at least 5 micrograms per sample, was extracted from PBMCs with Trizol reagent. Naive CD45RAhigh/CD27high T cell percentages were measured by flow cytometry on a PBMC aliquot from every donor. Regarding this clonotype: The specificity of this receptor is unknown. There are no base qualities to consult, and no much larger clone falls within one base.

This TCR derives from a man aged 18 to 30 in good health. Sequencing was carried out using blood. The sequence links TRBV9 to TRBJ2-1, and 11 bases in between align with TRBD1. The CDR3 region: CASSGGSLKGQGEDEQFF. The nucleotides are TGTGCCAGCAGCGGGGGTAGCTTAAAGGGACAGGGGGAGGATGAGCAGTTCTTC. With the portions outside the CDR3 filled from the reference TRBV9 and TRBJ2-1 genes, the complete variable region becomes DSGVTQTPKHLITATGQRVTLRCSPRSGDLSVYWYQQSLDQGLQFLIQYYNGEERAKGNILERFSAQQFPDLHSELNLSSLELGDSALYFCASSGGSLKGQGEDEQFFGPGTRLTVL.